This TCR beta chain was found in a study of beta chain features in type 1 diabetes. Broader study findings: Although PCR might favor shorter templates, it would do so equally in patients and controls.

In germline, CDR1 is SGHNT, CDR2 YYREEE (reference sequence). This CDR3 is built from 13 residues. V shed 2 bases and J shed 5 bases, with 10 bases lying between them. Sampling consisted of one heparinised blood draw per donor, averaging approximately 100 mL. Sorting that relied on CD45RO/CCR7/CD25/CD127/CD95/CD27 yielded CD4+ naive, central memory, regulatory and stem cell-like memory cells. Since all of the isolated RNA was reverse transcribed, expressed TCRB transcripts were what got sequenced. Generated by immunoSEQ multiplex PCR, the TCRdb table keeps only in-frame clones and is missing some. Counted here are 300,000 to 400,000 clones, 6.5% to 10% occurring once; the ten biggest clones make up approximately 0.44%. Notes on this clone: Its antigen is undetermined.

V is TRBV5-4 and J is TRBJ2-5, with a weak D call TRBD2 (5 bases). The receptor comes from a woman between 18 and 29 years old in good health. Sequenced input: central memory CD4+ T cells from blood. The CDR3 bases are TGTGCCAGCAGCTTCGGGAATGAGGAGACCCAGTACTTC. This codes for CASSFGNEETQYF.